Here is one T cell receptor (beta chain) with its context. Germline and junction disagree at one end, which may indicate a read error. Stated time point: after dendritic cell vaccination, including at tumor progression/relapse. All glioblastoma patients lacked an isocitrate dehydrogenase mutation. This sample was taken from a study of glioma-infiltrating T cells after dendritic cell vaccination. Study-wide context: Autologous tumor lysate was loaded overnight onto monocyte-derived dendritic cells grown seven days with IL-4 and GM-CSF. Three intradermal dendritic cell vaccine injections were given every two weeks.

The PCR used 60 V beta and 13 J beta primers. Here immunoSEQ multiplex PCR was the method, and the copy in TCRdb shows in-frame clones only, minus some. The sample has 50,000 to 70,000 clones, roughly four fifths seen once. The CDR3 covers 15 residues. Germline lookup yields CDR1 SQVTM and CDR2 ANQGSEA. Here the sequenced sample was blood, taken after dendritic cell vaccination. V gene TRBV29-1 combines with J gene TRBJ1-1; 10 bases agree with TRBD1. The receptor comes from a human donor with glioblastoma. CDR3: CSFDGTGESDTEAFF. DNA of the CDR3: TGCAGCTTTGACGGGACAGGGGAGTCGGACACTGAAGCTTTCTTT.